Listed below are T cell receptor beta chains from one sample, sequenced in a study of technical replicates of blood from several donors. The protocol was immunoSEQ multiplex PCR, while the TCRdb copy is restricted to in-frame clones and leaves out a portion. The table records approximately 75,000 clones, about 94% of them present only once. Sequencing input: T cells isolated from PBMCs. These receptors all come from a human donor in good health. The CDR3 runs from the conserved cysteine through the conserved F or W. The D gene is left open where the match is weak. Not all rows give a size; the values are once, few, many and, for expanded clones, a class.

CDR3aa	CDR3nt	v_gene	j_gene	abundance	d_gene
CASSPGLAEETQYF	TGTGCCAGCAGCCCGGGACTAGCGGAAGAGACCCAGTACTTC	TRBV11-3	TRBJ2-5	few	TRBD2
CASSQVGSHTDTQYF	TGTGCCAGCAGCCAGGTGGGCAGTCATACAGATACGCAGTATTTT	TRBV11-2	TRBJ2-3	-	-
CASSEQGTSSYEQYF	TGCGCCAGCAGTGAACAGGGGACTAGCTCCTACGAGCAGTACTTC	TRBV5-1	TRBJ2-7	-	-
CASTDYQETQYF	TGTGCCAGTACGGACTATCAAGAGACCCAGTACTTC	TRBV6-5	TRBJ2-5	-	-
CASILPGQQRTDTQYF	TGTGCCAGCATCCTCCCGGGACAGCAACGCACAGATACGCAGTATTTT	TRBV7-9	TRBJ2-3	-	TRBD1
CSVAQSTYEQYF	TGCAGCGTTGCCCAGTCAACCTACGAGCAGTACTTC	TRBV29-1	TRBJ2-7	-	-
CASSQVGGDTQYF	TGCGCCAGCAGCCAAGTGGGGGGAGATACGCAGTATTTT	TRBV4-1	TRBJ2-3	-	-
CASTDGLAGVSEQFF	TGTGCCAGCACTGACGGACTAGCGGGAGTTTCCGAGCAGTTCTTC	TRBV9	TRBJ2-1	-	TRBD2
CASSWDRDVGYTF	TGTGCCAGCAGCTGGGACAGGGATGTAGGCTACACCTTC	TRBV6-5	TRBJ1-2	-	TRBD1
CASSQEGGQGGADTQYF	TGCGCCAGCAGCCAAGAAGGAGGACAGGGGGGCGCAGATACGCAGTATTTT	TRBV4-3	TRBJ2-3	-	TRBD1
CASSLNRGYGYTF	TGTGCCAGCAGTTTGAACAGGGGCTATGGCTACACCTTC	TRBV28	TRBJ1-2	-	TRBD1
CASSRDTEYQETQYF	TGTGCCAGCAGTCGGGACACCGAGTACCAAGAGACCCAGTACTTC	TRBV2	TRBJ2-5	-	-
CASSFKRVIGVGKNIQYF	TGTGCCAGCAGCTTTAAGCGGGTGATCGGCGTGGGCAAAAACATTCAGTACTTC	TRBV5-6	TRBJ2-4	-	-
CAWKLGTGHTEAFF	TGTGCCTGGAAGCTAGGTACGGGTCACACTGAAGCTTTCTTT	TRBV30	TRBJ1-1	few	-
CASSFTPGQLERNTIYF	TGTGCCAGCAGTTTTACTCCTGGACAGCTAGAGCGAAACACCATATATTTT	TRBV28	TRBJ1-3	-	-
CASSLPGQGSGGELFF	TGTGCCAGCAGCCTCCCGGGACAGGGGTCTGGCGGGGAGCTGTTTTTT	TRBV7-3	TRBJ2-2	-	TRBD1
CASSSQAPSYEQYF	TGTGCCAGCAGCTCACAGGCTCCTTCCTACGAGCAGTACTTC	TRBV7-3	TRBJ2-7	once	-
CASNPLAGGYNEQFF	TGTGCCAGCAACCCACTAGCGGGAGGCTACAATGAGCAGTTCTTC	TRBV27	TRBJ2-1	-	TRBD2
CASSLGALQETQYF	TGTGCCAGCAGCTTAGGAGCCCTCCAAGAGACCCAGTACTTC	TRBV7-6	TRBJ2-5	once	-
CASSGLASTDTQYF	TGTGCCAGCAGCGGACTAGCGAGCACAGATACGCAGTATTTT	TRBV27	TRBJ2-3	-	TRBD2
CASSPEASGRAYEQYF	TGTGCCAGCAGTCCCGAAGCTAGCGGGAGGGCCTACGAGCAGTACTTC	TRBV27	TRBJ2-7	-	TRBD2
CASSFGQGLQETQYF	TGTGCCAGCAGTTTCGGTCAGGGCCTCCAAGAGACCCAGTACTTC	TRBV27	TRBJ2-5	once	-
CASSFPEGGSGLTDTQYF	TGTGCCAGCAGCTTCCCTGAGGGGGGTAGCGGGCTAACAGATACGCAGTATTTT	TRBV11-1	TRBJ2-3	-	-
CASSGWAINSNQPQHF	TGTGCCAGCTCTGGTTGGGCCATTAATAGCAATCAGCCCCAGCATTTT	TRBV18	TRBJ1-5	once	-
CASSAGQGRYEQYF	TGTGCCAGCAGTGCCGGACAGGGGCGCTACGAGCAGTACTTC	TRBV6-1	TRBJ2-7	once	TRBD1
CASSLQGNTIYF	TGCGCCAGCAGCTTGCAAGGAAACACCATATATTTT	TRBV5-1	TRBJ1-3	-	-
CASSLRGLDTEAFF	TGCGCCAGCAGCCTAAGGGGGCTGGACACTGAAGCTTTCTTT	TRBV5-1	TRBJ1-1	-	TRBD1
CASSPRGYEQYF	TGTGCCAGCTCACCTCGGGGCTACGAGCAGTACTTC	TRBV18	TRBJ2-7	-	-
CASSSDYANTGELFF	TGCGCCAGCAGCTCGGACTACGCGAACACCGGGGAGCTGTTTTTT	TRBV10-1	TRBJ2-2	once	-
CASSLAAASYNEQFF	TGCGCCAGCAGCTTGGCGGCGGCCTCCTACAATGAGCAGTTCTTC	TRBV5-1	TRBJ2-1	-	-
CASSLAGGLTGELFF	TGTGCTAGCAGCTTAGCGGGAGGTCTAACCGGGGAGCTGTTTTTT	TRBV7-7	TRBJ2-2	-	TRBD2
CASSTGLAGRTDTQYF	TGTGCCAGCAGCACAGGACTAGCGGGGCGCACAGATACGCAGTATTTT	TRBV7-9	TRBJ2-3	once	TRBD2
CASSVDGTQTQYF	TGTGCCAGCAGCGTTGACGGGACACAGACCCAGTACTTC	TRBV11-3	TRBJ2-5	once	-
CASSVRLAGDGTQYF	TGTGCCAGCAGCGTTAGACTAGCGGGAGACGGGACCCAGTACTTC	TRBV7-2	TRBJ2-5	once	TRBD2
CASFHRASGGYGYTF	TGTGCCAGTTTCCACAGGGCTTCGGGAGGTTATGGCTACACCTTC	TRBV19	TRBJ1-2	-	-